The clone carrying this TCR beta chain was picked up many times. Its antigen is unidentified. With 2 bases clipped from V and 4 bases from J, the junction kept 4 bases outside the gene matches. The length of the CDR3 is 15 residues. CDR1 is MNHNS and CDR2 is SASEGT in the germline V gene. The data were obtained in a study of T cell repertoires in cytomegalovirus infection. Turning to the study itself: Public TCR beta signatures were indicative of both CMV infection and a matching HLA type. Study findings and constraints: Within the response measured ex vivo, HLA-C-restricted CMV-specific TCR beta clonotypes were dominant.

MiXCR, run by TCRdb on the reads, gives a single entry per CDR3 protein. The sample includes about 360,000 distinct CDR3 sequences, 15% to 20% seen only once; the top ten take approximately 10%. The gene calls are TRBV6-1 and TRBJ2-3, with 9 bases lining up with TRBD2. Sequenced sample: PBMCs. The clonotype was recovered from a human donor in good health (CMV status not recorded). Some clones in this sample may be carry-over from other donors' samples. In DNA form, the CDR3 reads TGTGCCAGCAGTGAATCCGGCGGGGGGGCAGATACGCAGTATTTT. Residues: CASSESGGGADTQYF.